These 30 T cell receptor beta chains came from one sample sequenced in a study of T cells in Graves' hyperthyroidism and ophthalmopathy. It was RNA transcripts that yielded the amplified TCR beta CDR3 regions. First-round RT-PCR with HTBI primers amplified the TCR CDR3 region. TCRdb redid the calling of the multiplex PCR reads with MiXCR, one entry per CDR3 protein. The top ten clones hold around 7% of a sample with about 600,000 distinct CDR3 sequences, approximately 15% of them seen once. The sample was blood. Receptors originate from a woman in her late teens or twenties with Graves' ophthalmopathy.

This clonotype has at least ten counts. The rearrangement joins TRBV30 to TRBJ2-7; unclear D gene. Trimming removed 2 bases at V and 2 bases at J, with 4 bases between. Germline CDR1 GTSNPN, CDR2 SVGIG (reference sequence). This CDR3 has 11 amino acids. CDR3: CAWSLTYEQYF. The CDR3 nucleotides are TGTGCCTGGAGTCTCACCTACGAGCAGTACTTC. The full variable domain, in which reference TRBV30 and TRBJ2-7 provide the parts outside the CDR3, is SQTIHQWPATLVQPVGSPLSLECTVEGTSNPNLYWYRQAAGRGLQLLFYSVGIGQISSEVPQNLSASRPQDRQFILSSKKLLLSDSGFYLCAWSLTYEQYFGPGTRLTVT.

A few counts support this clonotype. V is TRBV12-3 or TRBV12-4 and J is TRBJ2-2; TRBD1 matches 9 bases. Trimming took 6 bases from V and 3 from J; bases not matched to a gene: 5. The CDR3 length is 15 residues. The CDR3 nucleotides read TGTGCCAGCAGCGGTAGACAGGGGGACACCGGGGAGCTGTTTTTT. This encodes CASSGRQGDTGELFF.

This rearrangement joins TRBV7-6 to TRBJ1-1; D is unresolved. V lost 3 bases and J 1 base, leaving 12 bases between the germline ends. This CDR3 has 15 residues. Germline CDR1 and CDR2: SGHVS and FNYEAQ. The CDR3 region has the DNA TGTGCCAGCAGCTTCACCGAAAGCTGGAACACTGAAGCTTTCTTT. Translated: CASSFTESWNTEAFF.

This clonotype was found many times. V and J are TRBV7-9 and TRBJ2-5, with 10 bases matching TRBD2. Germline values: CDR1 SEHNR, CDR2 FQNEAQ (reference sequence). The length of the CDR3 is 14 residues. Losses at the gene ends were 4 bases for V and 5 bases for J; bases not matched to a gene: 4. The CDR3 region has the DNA TGTGCCAGCAGCTCTAGCGGGAGACACGAGACCCAGTACTTC. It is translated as CASSSSGRHETQYF. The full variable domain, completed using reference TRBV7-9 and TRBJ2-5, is DTGVSQNPRHKITKRGQNVTFRCDPISEHNRLYWYRQTLGQGPEFLTYFQNEAQLEKSRLLSDRFSAERPKGSFSTLEIQRTEQGDSAMYLCASSSSGRHETQYFGPGTRLLVL.

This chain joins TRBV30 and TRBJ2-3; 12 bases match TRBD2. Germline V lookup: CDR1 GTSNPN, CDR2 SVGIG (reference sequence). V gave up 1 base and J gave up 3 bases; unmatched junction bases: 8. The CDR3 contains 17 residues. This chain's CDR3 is CAWSGETSGGQTDTQYF. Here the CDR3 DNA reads TGTGCCTGGAGTGGGGAGACTAGCGGGGGACAAACAGATACGCAGTATTTT.

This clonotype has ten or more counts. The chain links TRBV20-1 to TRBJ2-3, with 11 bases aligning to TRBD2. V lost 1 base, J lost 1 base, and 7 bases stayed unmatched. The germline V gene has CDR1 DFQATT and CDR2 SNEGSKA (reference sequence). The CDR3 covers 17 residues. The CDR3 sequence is CSARAWGTSGRTDTQYF. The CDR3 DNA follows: TGCAGTGCTAGAGCATGGGGGACTAGCGGTCGCACAGATACGCAGTATTTT.

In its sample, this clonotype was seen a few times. CDR3 amino acids: CASSQPLQGAGGYTF. The CDR3, as DNA: TGCGCCAGCAGCCAACCCCTACAGGGGGCGGGGGGCTACACCTTC. V is TRBV4-3 and J is TRBJ1-2, with 9 nucleotides matching TRBD1. The CDR3 totals 15 residues. V was clipped by 2 bases and J by 8 bases; unmatched bases: 9. Looked up from germline, CDR1 is LGHNA and CDR2 is YSLEER.

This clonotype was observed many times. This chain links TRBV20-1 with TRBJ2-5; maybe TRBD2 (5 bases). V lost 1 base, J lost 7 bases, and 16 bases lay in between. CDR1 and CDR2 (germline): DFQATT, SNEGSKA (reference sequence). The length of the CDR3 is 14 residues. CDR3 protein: CSARVRGLAGTQYF. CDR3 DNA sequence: TGCAGTGCTAGAGTGCGAGGATTGGCGGGGACCCAGTACTTC.

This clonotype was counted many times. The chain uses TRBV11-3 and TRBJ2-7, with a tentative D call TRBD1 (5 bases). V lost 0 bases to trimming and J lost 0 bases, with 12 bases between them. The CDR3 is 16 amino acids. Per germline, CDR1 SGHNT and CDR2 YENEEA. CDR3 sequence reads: CASSLDIWGSSYEQYF. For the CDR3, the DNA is TGTGCCAGCAGCTTAGATATATGGGGCAGCTCCTACGAGCAGTACTTC.

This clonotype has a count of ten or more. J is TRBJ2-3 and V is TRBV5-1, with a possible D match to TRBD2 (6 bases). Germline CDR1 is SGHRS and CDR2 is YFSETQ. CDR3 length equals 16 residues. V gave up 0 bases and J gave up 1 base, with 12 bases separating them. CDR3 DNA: TGCGCCAGCAGCTTGGCCGGGGGATTCGGCACAGATACGCAGTATTTT. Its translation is CASSLAGGFGTDTQYF.

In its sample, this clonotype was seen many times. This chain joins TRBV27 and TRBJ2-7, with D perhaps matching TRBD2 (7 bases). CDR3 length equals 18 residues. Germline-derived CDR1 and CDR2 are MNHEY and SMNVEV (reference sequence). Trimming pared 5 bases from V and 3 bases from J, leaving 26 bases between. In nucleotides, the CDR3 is TGTGCCAGCAGTCCACCCCTGAGGGCGGGAGAGGGACACTACGAGCAGTACTTC. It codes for CASSPPLRAGEGHYEQYF.

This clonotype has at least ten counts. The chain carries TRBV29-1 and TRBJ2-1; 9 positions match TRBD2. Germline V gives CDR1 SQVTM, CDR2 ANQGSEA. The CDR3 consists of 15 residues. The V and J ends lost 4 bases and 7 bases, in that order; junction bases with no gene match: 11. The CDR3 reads CSVALRLAVPNEQFF. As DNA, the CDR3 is TGCAGCGTTGCCCTTCGACTAGCGGTCCCTAATGAGCAGTTCTTC.

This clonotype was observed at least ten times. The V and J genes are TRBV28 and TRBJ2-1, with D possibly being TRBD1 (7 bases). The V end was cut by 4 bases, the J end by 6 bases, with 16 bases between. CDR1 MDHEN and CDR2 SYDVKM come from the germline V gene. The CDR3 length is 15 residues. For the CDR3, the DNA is TGTGCCAGCAGTTCCCCGACAGGGAGGAGCAATGAGCAGTTCTTC. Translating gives CASSSPTGRSNEQFF.

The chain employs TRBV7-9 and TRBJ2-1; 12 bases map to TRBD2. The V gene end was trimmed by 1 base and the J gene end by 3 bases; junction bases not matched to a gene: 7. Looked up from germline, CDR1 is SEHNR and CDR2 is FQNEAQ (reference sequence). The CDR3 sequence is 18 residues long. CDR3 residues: CASSLGLAGEFYYNEQFF. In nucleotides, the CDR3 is TGTGCCAGCAGCTTAGGACTAGCGGGAGAGTTTTACTACAATGAGCAGTTCTTC.

The DNA for the CDR3 is TGTGCCACCAGTGATTTGTCAGCGGGGACCTACAATGAGCAGTTCTTC. Its protein product is CATSDLSAGTYNEQFF. The chain recombines TRBV24-1 with TRBJ2-1, with 7 bases identical to TRBD2. The trim removed 0 bases at V and 2 bases at J, leaving 3 bases unmatched. In germline, CDR1 is KGHDR, CDR2 SFDVKD. This CDR3 has 16 amino acids.

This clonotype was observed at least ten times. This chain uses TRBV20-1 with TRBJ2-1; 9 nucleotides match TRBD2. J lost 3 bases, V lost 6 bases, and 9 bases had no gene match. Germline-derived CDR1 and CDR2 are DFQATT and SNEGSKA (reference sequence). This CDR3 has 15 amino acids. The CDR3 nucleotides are TGCAGTGCAACGATCGGGACTAGCTTCTACAATGAGCAGTTCTTC. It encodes CSATIGTSFYNEQFF.

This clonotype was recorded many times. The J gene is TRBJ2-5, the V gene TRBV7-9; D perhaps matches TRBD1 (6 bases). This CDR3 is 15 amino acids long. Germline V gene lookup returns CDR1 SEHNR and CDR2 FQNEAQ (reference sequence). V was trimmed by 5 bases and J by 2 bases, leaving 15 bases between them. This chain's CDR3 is CASSPQGVGQETQYF. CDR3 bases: TGTGCCAGCAGCCCACAGGGAGTGGGGCAAGAGACCCAGTACTTC.

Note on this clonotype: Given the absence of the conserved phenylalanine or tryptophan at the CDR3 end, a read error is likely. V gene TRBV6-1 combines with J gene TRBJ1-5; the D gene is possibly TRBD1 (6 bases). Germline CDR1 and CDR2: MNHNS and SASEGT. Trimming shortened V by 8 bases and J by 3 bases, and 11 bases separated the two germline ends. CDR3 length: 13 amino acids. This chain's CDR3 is CASRGAVNQPQHL. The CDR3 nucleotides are TGTGCCAGCCGGGGGGCGGTCAATCAGCCCCAGCATCTT.

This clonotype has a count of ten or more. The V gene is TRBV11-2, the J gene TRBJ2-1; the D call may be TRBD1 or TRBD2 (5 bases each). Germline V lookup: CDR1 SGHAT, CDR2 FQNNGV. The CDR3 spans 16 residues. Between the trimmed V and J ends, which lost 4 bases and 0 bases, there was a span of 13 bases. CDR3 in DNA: TGTGCCAGCAGCTCCCTTTCGGGGCCCTCCTACAATGAGCAGTTCTTC. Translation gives CASSSLSGPSYNEQFF.

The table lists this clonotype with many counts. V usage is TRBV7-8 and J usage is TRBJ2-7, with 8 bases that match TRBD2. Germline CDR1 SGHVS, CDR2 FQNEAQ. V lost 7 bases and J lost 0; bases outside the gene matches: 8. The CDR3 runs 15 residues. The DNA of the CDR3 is TGTGCCAGCATCGGGGGGGTAATTCCCTCCTACGAGCAGTACTTC. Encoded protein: CASIGGVIPSYEQYF. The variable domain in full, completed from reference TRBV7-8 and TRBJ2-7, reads GAGVSQSPRYKVAKRGQDVALRCDPISGHVSLFWYQQALGQGPEFLTYFQNEAQLDKSGLPSDRFFAERPEGSVSTLKIQRTQQEDSAVYLCASIGGVIPSYEQYFGPGTRLTVT.

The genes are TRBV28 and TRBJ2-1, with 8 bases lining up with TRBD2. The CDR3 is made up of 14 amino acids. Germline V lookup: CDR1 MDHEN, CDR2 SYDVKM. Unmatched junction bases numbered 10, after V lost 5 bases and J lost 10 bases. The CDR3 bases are TGTGCCAGCAGTATAGGAGCGGGAGTAGGGGAGCAGTTCTTC. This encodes CASSIGAGVGEQFF.

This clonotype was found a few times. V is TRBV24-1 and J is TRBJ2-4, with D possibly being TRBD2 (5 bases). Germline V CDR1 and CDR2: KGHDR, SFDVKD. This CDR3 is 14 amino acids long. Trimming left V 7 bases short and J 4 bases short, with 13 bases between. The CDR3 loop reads CATSPGGGKNIQYF. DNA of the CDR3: TGTGCCACCAGCCCAGGAGGTGGGAAAAACATTCAGTACTTC.

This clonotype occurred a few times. In DNA form, the CDR3 reads TGTGCCAGCAGTGAAGCGGGGGGACTAGCGGGAAACAATGAGCAGTTCTTC. Its translation: CASSEAGGLAGNNEQFF. The chain employs TRBV6-1 and TRBJ2-1; 13 positions match TRBD2. Germline CDR1 and CDR2: MNHNS and SASEGT. The ends lost 0 bases at V and 5 bases at J; junction bases unmatched: 4. This CDR3 has 17 amino acids.

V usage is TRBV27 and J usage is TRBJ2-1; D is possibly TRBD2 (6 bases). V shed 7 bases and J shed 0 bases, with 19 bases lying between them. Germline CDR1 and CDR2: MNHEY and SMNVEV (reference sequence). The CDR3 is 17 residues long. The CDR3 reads CASTPRSGGVSYNEQFF. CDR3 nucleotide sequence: TGTGCCAGCACCCCCCGCTCGGGCGGGGTCTCCTACAATGAGCAGTTCTTC.

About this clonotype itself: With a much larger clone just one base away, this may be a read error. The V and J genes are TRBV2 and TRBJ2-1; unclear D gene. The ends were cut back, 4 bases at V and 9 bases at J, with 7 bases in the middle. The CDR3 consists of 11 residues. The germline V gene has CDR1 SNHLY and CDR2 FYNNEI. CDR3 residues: CASSVGIEQFF. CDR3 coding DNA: TGTGCCAGCAGTGTAGGGATTGAGCAGTTCTTC.

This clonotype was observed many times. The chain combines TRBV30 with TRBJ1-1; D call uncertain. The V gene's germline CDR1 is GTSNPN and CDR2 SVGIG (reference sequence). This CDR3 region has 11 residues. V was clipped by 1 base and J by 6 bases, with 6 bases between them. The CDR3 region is CAWSAGPEAFF. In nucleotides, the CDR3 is TGTGCCTGGAGTGCAGGTCCTGAAGCTTTCTTT.

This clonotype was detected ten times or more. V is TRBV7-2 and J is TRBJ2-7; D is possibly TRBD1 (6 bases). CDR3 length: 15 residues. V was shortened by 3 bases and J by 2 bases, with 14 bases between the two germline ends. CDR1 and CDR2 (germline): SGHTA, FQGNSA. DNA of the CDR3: TGTGCCAGCAGCTTGGTTGTAGGGGGAGCCTACGAGCAGTACTTC. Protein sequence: CASSLVVGGAYEQYF.

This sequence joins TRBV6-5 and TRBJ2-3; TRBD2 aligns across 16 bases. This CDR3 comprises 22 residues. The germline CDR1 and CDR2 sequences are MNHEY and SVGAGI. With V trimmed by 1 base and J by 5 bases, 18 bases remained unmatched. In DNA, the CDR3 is TGTGCCAGCAGTTACTTCATACTTTCCCCCGGGACTAGCGGGAGGGCCGGAGATACGCAGTATTTT. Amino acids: CASSYFILSPGTSGRAGDTQYF.

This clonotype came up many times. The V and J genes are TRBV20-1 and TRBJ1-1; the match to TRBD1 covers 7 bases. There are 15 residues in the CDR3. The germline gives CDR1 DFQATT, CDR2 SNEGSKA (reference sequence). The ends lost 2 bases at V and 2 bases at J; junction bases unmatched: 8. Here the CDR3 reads CSARPRDRSNTEAFF. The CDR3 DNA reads TGCAGTGCTAGACCAAGGGACAGAAGTAACACTGAAGCTTTCTTT.

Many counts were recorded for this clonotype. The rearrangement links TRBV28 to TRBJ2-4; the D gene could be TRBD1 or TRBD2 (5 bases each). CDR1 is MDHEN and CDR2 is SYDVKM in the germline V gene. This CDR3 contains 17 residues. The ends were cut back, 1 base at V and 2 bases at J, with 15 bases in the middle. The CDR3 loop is CASSLLWGLRTKNIQYF. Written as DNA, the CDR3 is TGTGCCAGCAGTTTATTATGGGGGTTGAGGACCAAAAACATTCAGTACTTC.